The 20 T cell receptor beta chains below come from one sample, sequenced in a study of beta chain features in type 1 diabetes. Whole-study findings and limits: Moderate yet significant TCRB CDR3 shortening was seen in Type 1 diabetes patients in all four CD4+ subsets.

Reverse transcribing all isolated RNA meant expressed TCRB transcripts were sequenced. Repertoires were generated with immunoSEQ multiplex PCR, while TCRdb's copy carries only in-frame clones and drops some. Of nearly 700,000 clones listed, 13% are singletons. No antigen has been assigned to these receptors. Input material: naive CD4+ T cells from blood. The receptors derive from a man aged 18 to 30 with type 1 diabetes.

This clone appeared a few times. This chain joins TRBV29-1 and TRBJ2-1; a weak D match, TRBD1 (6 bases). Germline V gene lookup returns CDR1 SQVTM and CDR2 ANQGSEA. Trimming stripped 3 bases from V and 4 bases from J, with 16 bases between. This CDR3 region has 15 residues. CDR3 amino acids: CSVDGPRGGYNEQFF. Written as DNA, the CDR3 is TGCAGCGTTGATGGCCCCAGAGGGGGATACAATGAGCAGTTCTTC.

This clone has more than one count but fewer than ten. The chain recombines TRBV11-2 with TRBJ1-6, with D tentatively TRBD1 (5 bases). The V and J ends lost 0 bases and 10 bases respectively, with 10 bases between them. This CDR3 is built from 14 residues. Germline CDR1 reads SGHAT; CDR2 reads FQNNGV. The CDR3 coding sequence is TGTGCCAGCAGCTTAGAGCAGGGTTGGTCACCCCTCCACTTT. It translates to CASSLEQGWSPLHF.

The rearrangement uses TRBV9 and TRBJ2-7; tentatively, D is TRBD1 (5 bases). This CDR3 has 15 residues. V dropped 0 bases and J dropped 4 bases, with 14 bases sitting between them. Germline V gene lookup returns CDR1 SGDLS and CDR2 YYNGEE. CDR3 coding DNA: TGTGCCAGCAGCGTAGGGCAGGGAAAGGTGTACGAGCAGTACTTC. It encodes CASSVGQGKVYEQYF.

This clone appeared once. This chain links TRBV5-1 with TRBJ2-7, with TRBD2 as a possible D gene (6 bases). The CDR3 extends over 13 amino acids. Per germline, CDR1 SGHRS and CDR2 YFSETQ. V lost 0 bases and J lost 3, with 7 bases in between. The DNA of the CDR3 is TGCGCCAGCAGCTTGGGGCGGGACTACGAGCAGTACTTC. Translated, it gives CASSLGRDYEQYF.

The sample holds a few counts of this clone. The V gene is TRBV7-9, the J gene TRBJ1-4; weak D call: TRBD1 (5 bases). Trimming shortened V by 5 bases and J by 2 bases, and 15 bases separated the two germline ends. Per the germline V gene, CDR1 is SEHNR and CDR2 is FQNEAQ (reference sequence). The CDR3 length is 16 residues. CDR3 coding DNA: TGTGCCAGCAGCAGGACATCTTTAGGGACTAATGAAAAACTGTTTTTT. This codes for CASSRTSLGTNEKLFF.

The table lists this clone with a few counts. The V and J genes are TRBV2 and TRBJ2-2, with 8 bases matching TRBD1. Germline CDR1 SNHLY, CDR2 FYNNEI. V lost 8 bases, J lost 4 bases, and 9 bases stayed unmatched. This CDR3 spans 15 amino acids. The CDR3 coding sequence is TGTGCCAGCGGGGGAACAGGGGGAGCCACCGGGGAGCTGTTTTTT. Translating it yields CASGGTGGATGELFF.

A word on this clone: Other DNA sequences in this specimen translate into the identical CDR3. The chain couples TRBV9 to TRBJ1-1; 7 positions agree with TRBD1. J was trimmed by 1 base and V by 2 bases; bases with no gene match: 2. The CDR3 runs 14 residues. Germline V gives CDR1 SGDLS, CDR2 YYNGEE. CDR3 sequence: CASSVGTENTEAFF. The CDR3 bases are TGTGCCAGCAGCGTTGGGACAGAGAACACTGAAGCTTTCTTT.

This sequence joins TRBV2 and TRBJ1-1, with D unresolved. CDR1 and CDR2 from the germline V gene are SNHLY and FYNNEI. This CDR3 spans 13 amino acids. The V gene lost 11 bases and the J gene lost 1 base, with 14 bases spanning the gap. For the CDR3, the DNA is TGTGCCCGGACCACGACTACGAACACTGAAGCTTTCTTT. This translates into CARTTTTNTEAFF.

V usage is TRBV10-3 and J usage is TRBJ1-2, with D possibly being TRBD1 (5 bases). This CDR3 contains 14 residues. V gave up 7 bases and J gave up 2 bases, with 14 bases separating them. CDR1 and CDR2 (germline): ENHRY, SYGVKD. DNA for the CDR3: TGTGCCATCAATGGGGGAAGACAGAACTATGGCTACACCTTC. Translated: CAINGGRQNYGYTF.

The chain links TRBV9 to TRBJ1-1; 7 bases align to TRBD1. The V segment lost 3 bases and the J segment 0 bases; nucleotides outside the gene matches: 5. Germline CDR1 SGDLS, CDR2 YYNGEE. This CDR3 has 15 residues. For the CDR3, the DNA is TGTGCCAGCAGCGCTCCGGGACAGATGAACACTGAAGCTTTCTTT. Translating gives CASSAPGQMNTEAFF.

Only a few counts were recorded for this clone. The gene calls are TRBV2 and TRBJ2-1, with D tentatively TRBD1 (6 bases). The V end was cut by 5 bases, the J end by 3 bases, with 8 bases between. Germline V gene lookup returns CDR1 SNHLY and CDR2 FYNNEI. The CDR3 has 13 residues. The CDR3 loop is CASSPDSYNEQFF. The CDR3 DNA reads TGTGCCAGCAGTCCGGACAGCTACAATGAGCAGTTCTTC.

DNA for the CDR3: TGCGCCAGCAGCCAGACAGCCGAGAGCACAGATACGCAGTATTTT. It is translated as CASSQTAESTDTQYF. The chain links TRBV5-1 to TRBJ2-3, with D perhaps matching TRBD1 (5 bases). Per germline, CDR1 SGHRS and CDR2 YFSETQ. Trimming shortened V by 4 bases and J by 0 bases, and 12 bases separated the two germline ends. There are 15 residues in the CDR3.

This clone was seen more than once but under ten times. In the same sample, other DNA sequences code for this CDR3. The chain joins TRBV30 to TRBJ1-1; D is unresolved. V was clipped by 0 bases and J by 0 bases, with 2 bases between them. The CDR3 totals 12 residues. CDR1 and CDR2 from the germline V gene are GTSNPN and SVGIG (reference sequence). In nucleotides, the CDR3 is TGTGCCTGGAGTGTAGTGAACACTGAAGCTTTCTTT. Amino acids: CAWSVVNTEAFF.

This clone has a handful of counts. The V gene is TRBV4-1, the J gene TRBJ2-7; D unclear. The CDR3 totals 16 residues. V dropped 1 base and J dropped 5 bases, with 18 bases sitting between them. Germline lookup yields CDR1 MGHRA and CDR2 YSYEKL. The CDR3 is CASSQGQRAPSDEQYF. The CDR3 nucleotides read TGCGCCAGCAGCCAAGGTCAACGGGCTCCTTCGGACGAGCAGTACTTC.

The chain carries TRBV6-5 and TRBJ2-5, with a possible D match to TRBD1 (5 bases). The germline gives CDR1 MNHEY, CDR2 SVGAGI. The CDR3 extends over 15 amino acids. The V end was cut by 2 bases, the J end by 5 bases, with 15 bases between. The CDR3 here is CASSYQGANGETQYF. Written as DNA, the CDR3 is TGTGCCAGCAGTTACCAAGGGGCAAATGGCGAGACCCAGTACTTC.

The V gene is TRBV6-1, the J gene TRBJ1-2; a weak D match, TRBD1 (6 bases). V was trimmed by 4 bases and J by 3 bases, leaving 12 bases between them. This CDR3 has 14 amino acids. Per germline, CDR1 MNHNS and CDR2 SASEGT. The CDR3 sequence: CASSAQGLDYGYTF. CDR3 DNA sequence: TGTGCCAGCAGTGCCCAGGGGCTGGACTATGGCTACACCTTC.

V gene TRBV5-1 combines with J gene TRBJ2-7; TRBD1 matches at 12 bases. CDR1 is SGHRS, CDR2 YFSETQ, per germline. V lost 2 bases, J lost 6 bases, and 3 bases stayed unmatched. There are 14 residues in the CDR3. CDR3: CASSFGTGGSEQYF. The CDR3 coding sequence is TGCGCCAGCAGCTTTGGGACAGGGGGCTCCGAGCAGTACTTC.

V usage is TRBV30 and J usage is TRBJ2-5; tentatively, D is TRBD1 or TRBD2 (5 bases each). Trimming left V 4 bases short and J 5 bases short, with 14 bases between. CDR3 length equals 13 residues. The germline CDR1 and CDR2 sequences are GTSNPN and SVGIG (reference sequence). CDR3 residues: CAWTPGQRETQYF. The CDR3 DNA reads TGTGCCTGGACACCGGGGCAGAGGGAGACCCAGTACTTC.

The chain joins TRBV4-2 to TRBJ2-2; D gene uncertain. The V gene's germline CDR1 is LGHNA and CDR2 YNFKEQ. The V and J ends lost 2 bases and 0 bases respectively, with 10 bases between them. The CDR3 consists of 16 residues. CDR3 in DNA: TGTGCCAGCAGCCAATGGGTCAGTTCGAACACCGGGGAGCTGTTTTTT. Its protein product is CASSQWVSSNTGELFF.

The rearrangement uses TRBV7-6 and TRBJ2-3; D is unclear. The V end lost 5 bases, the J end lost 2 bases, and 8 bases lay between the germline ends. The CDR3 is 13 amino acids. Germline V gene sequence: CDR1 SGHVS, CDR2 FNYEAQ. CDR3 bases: TGTGCCAGCAGCCGAACAAACACAGATACGCAGTATTTT. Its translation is CASSRTNTDTQYF.